This TCR beta chain was captured in a study of chemoradiotherapy in HPV16-positive cancers. To note about this clone: Its target is not known.

Broader study findings: HPV-responsive T-cell expansion during chemoradiotherapy was linked to improved recurrence-free survival in HPV16-positive patients.

Libraries were prepared by immunoSEQ multiplex PCR; TCRdb keeps only in-frame clonotypes and omits some of them. The sample has more than 20,000 clones, 80% to 95% seen once; the top ten hold under 20%. The sample here was blood, taken from a patient who underwent chemoradiotherapy. This clonotype was obtained from a human donor with HPV-associated anogenital cancer.

The DNA for the CDR3 is TGCGCCAGCAGCTTTACCGGGACAGGCTGGGACGAGCAGTACTTC. Its translation is CASSFTGTGWDEQYF. The V call is TRBV5-1, the J call TRBJ2-7; 8 bases are shared with TRBD1. The CDR3 contains 15 residues. CDR1 is SGHRS and CDR2 is YFSETQ in the germline V gene. V lost 2 bases to trimming and J lost 5 bases; unmatched junction nucleotides: 9.